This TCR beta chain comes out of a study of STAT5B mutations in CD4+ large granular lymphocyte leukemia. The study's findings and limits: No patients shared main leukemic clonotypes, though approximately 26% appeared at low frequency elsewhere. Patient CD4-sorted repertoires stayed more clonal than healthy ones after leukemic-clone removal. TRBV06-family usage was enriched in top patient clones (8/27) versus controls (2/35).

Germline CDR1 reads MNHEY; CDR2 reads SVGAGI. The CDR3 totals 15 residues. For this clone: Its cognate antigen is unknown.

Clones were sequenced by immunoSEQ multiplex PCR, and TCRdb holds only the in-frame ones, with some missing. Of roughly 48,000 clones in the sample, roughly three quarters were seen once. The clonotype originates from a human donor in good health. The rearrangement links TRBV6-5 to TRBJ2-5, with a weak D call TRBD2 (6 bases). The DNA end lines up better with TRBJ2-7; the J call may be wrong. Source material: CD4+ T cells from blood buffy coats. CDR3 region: CASEDGRRVSYEQYF. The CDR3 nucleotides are TGTGCCAGCGAAGACGGGCGGAGGGTGTCCTACGAGCAGTACTTC.